The 18 T cell receptor beta chains listed next were all sequenced from one sample in a study of CD4 T cells in relation to SARS-CoV-2 and coronaviruses. CD4+ T cells from unexposed donors were obtained before the COVID-19 pandemic (2011-2018). After approximately ten days of culture, CD4+ T cells were isolated. Antigens of these TCRs are unknown. TCRdb keeps only in-frame clones here, not all; method: immunoSEQ multiplex PCR. This table has just over 15,000 clones, under 85% appearing once. The sample taken for sequencing was CD4+ T cells from PBMCs, cultured in vitro. Receptor source: a human donor in good health.

This clone was seen only once. The chain joins TRBV24-1 to TRBJ2-1, with D perhaps TRBD1 (6 bases). Trimming took off 7 bases at V and 7 bases at J, with 10 bases between the two ends. The length of the CDR3 is 12 residues. Germline values: CDR1 KGHDR, CDR2 SFDVKD. This CDR3 is CATRLQGNEQFF. CDR3 sequence (DNA): TGTGCCACCAGATTACAGGGAAATGAGCAGTTCTTC.

The chain employs TRBV10-1 and TRBJ2-6; D unclear. Germline V gene sequence: CDR1 WNHNN, CDR2 SYGVQD (reference sequence). The CDR3 covers 14 residues. The V end lost 3 bases, the J end lost 0 bases, and 3 bases lay between the germline ends. CDR3 nucleotides: TGCGCCAGCAGTGATCCCTCTGGGGCCAACGTCCTGACTTTC. It codes for CASSDPSGANVLTF.

This chain links TRBV19 with TRBJ1-5; D might be TRBD1 (5 bases). The V gene's germline CDR1 is LNHDA and CDR2 SQIVND (reference sequence). Between the trimmed V and J ends, which lost 3 bases and 0 bases, there was a span of 12 bases. This CDR3 has 16 amino acids. In DNA form, the CDR3 reads TGTGCCAGTAGTATGTTTACAGGCCATAGCAATCAGCCCCAGCATTTT. Residues: CASSMFTGHSNQPQHF.

This sequence joins TRBV6-5 and TRBJ1-5, with D unclear. The germline V gene has CDR1 MNHEY and CDR2 SVGAGI. This CDR3 spans 14 amino acids. Trimming removed 1 base from V and 1 base from J, with 5 bases in between. The CDR3 DNA is TGTGCCAGCAGTTACTTGCAGAGCAATCAGCCCCAGCATTTT. Its translation: CASSYLQSNQPQHF.

The chain has TRBV3-1 (or the pseudogene TRBV3-2) and TRBJ2-5, with TRBD2 as a possible D gene (5 bases). CDR3 size: 16 residues. Germline CDR1 and CDR2: LGHDT and YNNKEL (reference sequence). V was cut by 0 bases and J by 0 bases, with 11 bases left in between. The CDR3 coding sequence is TGTGCCAGCAGCCAAGATCTAAGCGGTTACCAAGAGACCCAGTACTTC. Translating it yields CASSQDLSGYQETQYF.

The J gene is TRBJ1-2, the V gene TRBV4-1, with 7 bases matching TRBD1. The CDR3 has 17 amino acids. V trimming: 0 bases; J trimming: 4 bases; junction bases outside the gene matches: 11. From germline, CDR1 is MGHRA and CDR2 YSYEKL. In nucleotides, the CDR3 is TGCGCCAGCAGCCAAGAAACACAGGGGCCGAGGGGCTATGGCTACACCTTC. It yields the protein CASSQETQGPRGYGYTF.

The gene calls are TRBV28 and TRBJ1-5; D gene ambiguous. With 3 bases removed from V and 1 base from J, the gap between germline ends came to 7 bases. The CDR3 is 14 amino acids. The germline CDR1 and CDR2 sequences are MDHEN and SYDVKM. In nucleotides, the CDR3 is TGTGCCAGCAGTTTTTGGGCGAGCAATCAGCCCCAGCATTTT. Amino acid sequence: CASSFWASNQPQHF. Full variable domain (rest looked up from reference TRBV28 and TRBJ1-5): DVKVTQSSRYLVKRTGEKVFLECVQDMDHENMFWYRQDPGLGLRLIYFSYDVKMKEKGDIPEGYSVSREKKERFSLILESASTNQTSMYLCASSFWASNQPQHFGDGTRLSIL.

This clone occurred a few times. V and J are TRBV5-6 and TRBJ2-2; D is perhaps TRBD1 (5 bases). The CDR3 spans 14 residues. Germline CDR1 reads SGHDT; CDR2 reads YYEEEE. The germline V and J ends were trimmed by 4 bases and 10 bases, with 17 bases remaining between them. The CDR3 DNA reads TGTGCCAGCAGCCCGACAGTTCTAAGCGAGGAGCTGTTTTTT. The encoded protein is CASSPTVLSEELFF.

This chain links TRBV30 with TRBJ2-1; D may correspond to TRBD1 or TRBD2 (5 bases each). CDR1 is GTSNPN, CDR2 SVGIG, per germline (reference sequence). This CDR3 is built from 12 residues. Trimming cost V 0 bases and J 13 bases, with 13 bases left between them. The CDR3 spells CAWSVRGREQFF. CDR3 nucleotide sequence: TGTGCCTGGAGTGTACGGGGCAGGGAACAGTTCTTC.

The V and J genes are TRBV6-4 and TRBJ1-1; D gene uncertain. This CDR3 has 13 amino acids. The ends were cut back, 2 bases at V and 1 base at J, with 5 bases in the middle. CDR1 is MRHNA, CDR2 SNTAGT, per germline. The CDR3 spells CASSDRENTEAFF. CDR3 nucleotide sequence: TGTGCCAGCAGTGACAGGGAGAACACTGAAGCTTTCTTT.

J is TRBJ1-1 and V is TRBV18, with D possibly TRBD1 on 6 matching bases. Trimming took off 6 bases at V and 6 bases at J, with 20 bases between the two ends. Germline V gene sequence: CDR1 KGHSH, CDR2 LQKENI. The CDR3 runs 15 residues. The CDR3: CASSPTGYTSSEAFF. CDR3 sequence (DNA): TGTGCCAGCTCGCCGACAGGTTATACTTCATCTGAAGCTTTCTTT.

This clone is a singleton in its sample. The rearrangement joins TRBV7-2 to TRBJ2-1, with 10 bases fitting TRBD2. Germline values: CDR1 SGHTA, CDR2 FQGNSA. The ends lost 1 base at V and 7 bases at J; junction bases unmatched: 4. The CDR3 covers 15 residues. CDR3: CASSLVAGGLNEQFF. The CDR3 nucleotides are TGTGCCAGCAGCTTAGTAGCGGGAGGTTTAAATGAGCAGTTCTTC.

The V gene is TRBV28, the J gene TRBJ2-6; 8 nucleotides align to TRBD1. CDR1 and CDR2 (germline): MDHEN, SYDVKM. The CDR3 spans 19 residues. V gave up 5 bases and J gave up 0 bases; unmatched junction bases: 12. In DNA, the CDR3 is TGTGCCAGCAGTATAGTACGAGAGACAGGGGTCTCTGGGGCCAACGTCCTGACTTTC. It translates to CASSIVRETGVSGANVLTF. The variable domain in full, with the rest retrieved from reference TRBV28 and TRBJ2-6, is DVKVTQSSRYLVKRTGEKVFLECVQDMDHENMFWYRQDPGLGLRLIYFSYDVKMKEKGDIPEGYSVSREKKERFSLILESASTNQTSMYLCASSIVRETGVSGANVLTFGAGSRLTVL.

V usage is TRBV15 and J usage is TRBJ2-7; possibly TRBD2 for D (6 bases). The CDR3 sequence is 15 residues long. Looked up from germline, CDR1 is LNHNV and CDR2 is YYDKDF (reference sequence). V was pared by 3 bases and J by 2 bases, with 14 bases between. The CDR3 bases are TGTGCCACCAGCAGGGATAGCGGAGCAACCTACGAGCAGTACTTC. Residues: CATSRDSGATYEQYF.

Here the CDR3 reads CASAPTGSNEKLFF. CDR3 DNA: TGCGCCAGCGCCCCAACTGGGTCTAATGAAAAACTGTTTTTT. This chain joins TRBV5-1 and TRBJ1-4; no definite D call. Trimming took 7 bases from V and 3 from J, leaving 13 bases between them. The CDR3 is 14 residues long. Per the germline V gene, CDR1 is SGHRS and CDR2 is YFSETQ.

The chain uses TRBV7-3 and TRBJ2-2; D ambiguous. This CDR3 contains 15 residues. From germline, CDR1 is SGHTA and CDR2 FQGTGA. Trimming took 3 bases from V and 0 from J, leaving 8 bases between them. The CDR3 nucleotides read TGTGCCAGCAGCTTGAGACACTCGAACACCGGGGAGCTGTTTTTT. This sequence encodes CASSLRHSNTGELFF.

The V and J genes are TRBV18 and TRBJ1-1, with D perhaps TRBD1 (6 bases). Germline-derived CDR1 and CDR2 are KGHSH and LQKENI. The CDR3 loop spans 17 amino acids. V gave up 5 bases and J gave up 3 bases, with 22 bases separating them. The CDR3 reads CASSKFEGGGEDTEAFF. The CDR3, as DNA: TGTGCCAGCTCAAAATTTGAGGGCGGGGGCGAGGACACTGAAGCTTTCTTT.

The rearrangement uses TRBV7-8 and TRBJ2-7; D not certain. The germline V and J ends were trimmed by 5 bases and 6 bases, with 11 bases remaining between them. The germline V gene has CDR1 SGHVS and CDR2 FQNEAQ. The CDR3 sequence is 12 residues long. In DNA form, the CDR3 reads TGTGCCAGCAGCCGCCAGCTTGGCGAGCAGTACTTC. Amino acid sequence: CASSRQLGEQYF. Combining the CDR3 with reference TRBV7-8 and TRBJ2-7 gives the whole variable domain GAGVSQSPRYKVAKRGQDVALRCDPISGHVSLFWYQQALGQGPEFLTYFQNEAQLDKSGLPSDRFFAERPEGSVSTLKIQRTQQEDSAVYLCASSRQLGEQYFGPGTRLTVT.